This is a list of T cell receptor beta chains from one sample in a study of blood T cell repertoires in COVID-19. The repertoire was sequenced with immunoSEQ multiplex PCR; TCRdb's copy has only in-frame clones and lacks some. The sample includes around 140,000 clones, roughly 91% of them seen just once. The sample taken for sequencing was peripheral blood. The receptors derive from a man between 60 and 70 years old with active or convalescent COVID-19. Both conserved end residues are part of each CDR3.

length: 15; V: TRBV1; J: TRBJ1-5; CDR3: CTSRGTGTGGVPQHF
length: 13; V: TRBV6-5; J: TRBJ1-2; CDR3: CASSPGTDYGYTF
length: 16; V: TRBV5-1; J: TRBJ2-3; CDR3: CASSLEARWGTDTQYF
length: 14; V: TRBV7-8; J: TRBJ2-7; CDR3: CASSFLDRAYEQYF
length: 14; V: TRBV5-4; J: TRBJ2-5; CDR3: CASSLKAGRETQYF
length: 15; V: TRBV10-3; J: TRBJ2-1; CDR3: CAISPFSIVYNEQFF
length: 15; V: TRBV7-6; J: TRBJ2-7; CDR3: CASSLGLDTVYEQYF
length: 18; V: TRBV10-1; J: TRBJ2-1; CDR3: CASSETPPKRGQYNEQFF
length: 14; V: TRBV5-1; J: TRBJ1-2; CDR3: CASSLGASANGYTF
length: 14; V: TRBV4-3; J: TRBJ2-7; CDR3: CASSQDRVFYEQYF
length: 16; V: TRBV28; J: TRBJ2-7; CDR3: CASSLSASGISYEQYF
length: 14; V: TRBV7-9; J: TRBJ1-1; CDR3: CASSAQGRVTEAFF
length: 15; V: TRBV9; J: TRBJ2-3; CDR3: CASSVAGGPADTQYF
length: 15; V: TRBV6-5; J: TRBJ1-5; CDR3: CASRRTGGSNQPQHF
length: 13; V: TRBV12-3/TRBV12-4; J: TRBJ1-3; CDR3: CASSWDIRGTIYF
length: 18; V: TRBV21-1; J: TRBJ1-2; CDR3: CASTPQTLTVLLNYGYTF
length: 18; V: TRBV5-1; J: TRBJ2-5; CDR3: CASTPTSGGAWPGETQYF
length: 14; V: TRBV6-6; J: TRBJ2-7; CDR3: CASRTTTTTYEQYF
length: 13; V: TRBV28; J: TRBJ1-2; CDR3: CASRDRGTYGYTF
length: 18; V: TRBV5-1; J: TRBJ2-2; CDR3: CASSLMGTSGLNTGELFF
length: 16; V: TRBV7-3; J: TRBJ1-2; CDR3: CASSLMGTGAGYGYTF
length: 16; V: TRBV10-3; J: TRBJ2-5; CDR3: CAISDGLAGGQETQYF
length: 13; V: TRBV25-1; J: TRBJ1-2; CDR3: CASSNRRDYGYTF
length: 15; V: TRBV18; J: TRBJ1-2; CDR3: CASSPGQGAYYGYTF
length: 16; V: TRBV11-1; J: TRBJ2-7; CDR3: CASSLPTSGSFNEQYF
length: 13; V: TRBV28; J: TRBJ2-2; CDR3: CAGGQGDTGELFF
length: 13; V: TRBV10-3; J: TRBJ1-5; CDR3: CATTGQGDQPQHF
length: 16; V: TRBV4-3; J: TRBJ2-5; CDR3: CASSQDRGEGPETQYF
length: 16; V: TRBV6-2/TRBV6-3; J: TRBJ2-1; CDR3: CASSYSKRLEGHEQFF
length: 16; V: TRBV4-2; J: TRBJ2-1; CDR3: CASSQDLAGGVNEQFF
length: 15; V: TRBV25-1; J: TRBJ2-5; CDR3: CASSEGSGVKETQYF
length: 16; V: TRBV14; J: TRBJ1-2; CDR3: CASSRSRVGAMDGYTF
length: 15; V: TRBV7-2; J: TRBJ1-5; CDR3: CASSLVWGEGQPQHF
length: 15; V: TRBV28; J: TRBJ1-6; CDR3: CASSFVDRPNSPLHF
length: 12; V: TRBV19; J: TRBJ1-4; CDR3: CASSIRREKLFF
length: 15; V: TRBV11-2; J: TRBJ2-3; CDR3: CASSRTLPSADTQYF
length: 16; V: TRBV5-1; J: TRBJ1-1; CDR3: CASSLDQGRKNTEAFF
length: 14; V: TRBV19; J: TRBJ1-2; CDR3: CASRSQTNLDGYTF
length: 16; V: TRBV13; J: TRBJ2-2; CDR3: CAPLSDSKLNTGELFF
length: 16; V: TRBV2; J: TRBJ2-3; CDR3: CASSSIAGSSTDTQYF
length: 14; V: TRBV7-2; J: TRBJ1-1; CDR3: CASSRWGGPTEAFF
length: 14; V: TRBV30; J: TRBJ2-1; CDR3: CAWGRGRSYNEQFF
length: 14; V: TRBV14; J: TRBJ1-2; CDR3: CASSHRTGNYGYTF
length: 15; V: TRBV3-1/TRBV3-2; J: TRBJ1-2; CDR3: CASSLGTGANYGYTF
length: 13; V: TRBV20-1; J: TRBJ1-1; CDR3: CSASEGRKTEAFF
length: 10; V: TRBV30; J: TRBJ1-2; CDR3: CALRRGGYTF
length: 16; V: TRBV28; J: TRBJ1-6; CDR3: CASSRYLGTGTSPLHF
length: 16; V: TRBV6-1; J: TRBJ1-1; CDR3: CASSARQGSSNTEAFF
length: 16; V: TRBV6-1; J: TRBJ1-2; CDR3: CASSGRSRGLSYGYTF
length: 17; V: TRBV3-1/TRBV3-2; J: TRBJ2-4; CDR3: CASSRTGDPSAKNIQYF
length: 15; V: TRBV4-2; J: TRBJ2-1; CDR3: CASSQRTSEPNEQFF
length: 13; V: TRBV30; J: TRBJ1-5; CDR3: CAWSVQGNQPQHF
length: 14; V: TRBV7-2; J: TRBJ1-2; CDR3: CASSLAGRGNGYTF
length: 14; V: TRBV6-5; J: TRBJ2-2; CDR3: CASTRTGNTGELFF
length: 14; V: TRBV6-5; J: TRBJ1-2; CDR3: CASIKETGNYGYTF
length: 15; V: TRBV7-8; J: TRBJ2-1; CDR3: CASSINRDSPREQFF